This T cell receptor beta chain was retrieved from a study of CD8 T cells in cerebrospinal fluid in Alzheimer's disease. This clonotype is labeled medium-sized based on frequency. Germline V CDR1 and CDR2: SGHNT, YYREEE (reference sequence). CDR3 length: 16 residues. Profiling of CSF cells used 10X single-cell V(D)J plus 5' expression. After re-calling the 10x single-cell sequencing reads, TCRdb lists one entry per CDR3 protein, DNA absent. This repertoire includes around 1,100 distinct CDR3 sequences. The rearrangement links TRBV5-4 to TRBJ2-1; TCRdb picks TRBD2, but there is no DNA to check that call. The TCR sequence derives from a human donor in good health. Sample: cerebrospinal fluid. The CDR3 loop reads CASRWTSGSSYNEQFF.